Shown below are 17 T cell receptor beta chains from a single sample sequenced in a study of blood T cell repertoires in COVID-19. Produced via immunoSEQ multiplex PCR; TCRdb's table is partial and in-frame only. The sample has about 250,000 clones; about 85% are singletons. Sequencing was done on a sample of peripheral blood. The source is a human donor with COVID-19, enrolled during active disease. The donor label of this sample is uncertain.

The gene calls are TRBV3-1 (or the pseudogene TRBV3-2) and TRBJ1-1; the match to TRBD1 covers 9 bases. The CDR3 length is 15 residues. Trimming took 5 bases from V and 4 from J; bases not matched to a gene: 8. Germline CDR1 is LGHDT and CDR2 is YNNKEL (reference sequence). Here the CDR3 DNA reads TGTGCCAGCAGCAAACATGGACAGGGGAGCACTGAAGCTTTCTTT. Amino acids: CASSKHGQGSTEAFF.

This clone was detected only a few times. The chain links TRBV28 to TRBJ1-5; D remains unclear. The CDR3 is 13 amino acids. Deletions cut 4 bases from V and 5 bases from J, with 9 bases between. Germline CDR1 is MDHEN and CDR2 is SYDVKM. CDR3 loop: CASSSPVDQPQHF. CDR3 coding DNA: TGTGCCAGCAGTTCCCCCGTCGATCAGCCCCAGCATTTT.

The genes are TRBV29-1 and TRBJ1-1; D gene uncertain. V lost 6 bases to trimming and J lost 4 bases, with 24 bases between them. The CDR3 length is 16 residues. Germline V gives CDR1 SQVTM, CDR2 ANQGSEA. CDR3 loop: CSVSLMEGVGPTEAFF. The CDR3 nucleotides read TGCAGCGTATCCCTTATGGAGGGAGTCGGGCCCACTGAAGCTTTCTTT.

This rearrangement joins TRBV5-1 to TRBJ1-2; 9 bases match TRBD1. The length of the CDR3 is 14 residues. Looked up from germline, CDR1 is SGHRS and CDR2 is YFSETQ. The trim removed 4 bases at V and 4 bases at J, leaving 5 bases unmatched. The CDR3 loop is CASSQGQGGYGYTF. Here the CDR3 DNA reads TGCGCCAGCAGCCAGGGACAGGGCGGCTATGGCTACACCTTC.

The chain recombines TRBV9 with TRBJ2-3; 7 nucleotides line up with TRBD1. Germline V gene data show CDR1 as SGDLS and CDR2 as YYNGEE. The CDR3 extends over 18 amino acids. Unmatched junction bases numbered 10, after V lost 0 bases and J lost 0 bases. The CDR3 DNA reads TGTGCCAGCAGCGTAGGCCCGGGTCAGGGGGTTAGCACAGATACGCAGTATTTT. It codes for CASSVGPGQGVSTDTQYF.

The genes are TRBV5-1 and TRBJ1-5; possibly TRBD1 for D (6 bases). The CDR3 spans 14 residues. In germline, CDR1 is SGHRS, CDR2 YFSETQ. The V gene lost 4 bases and the J gene lost 0 bases, with 8 bases spanning the gap. CDR3 in DNA: TGCGCCAGCAGCGCGGACAGTAGCAATCAGCCCCAGCATTTT. This gives the protein CASSADSSNQPQHF. Full variable domain (remainder filled in from reference TRBV5-1 and TRBJ1-5): KAGVTQTPRYLIKTRGQQVTLSCSPISGHRSVSWYQQTPGQGLQFLFEYFSETQRNKGNFPGRFSGRQFSNSRSEMNVSTLELGDSALYLCASSADSSNQPQHFGDGTRLSIL.

The chain employs TRBV28 and TRBJ2-3; weak D call: TRBD2 (6 bases). CDR1 is MDHEN, CDR2 SYDVKM, per germline. The CDR3 runs 13 residues. V was shortened by 11 bases and J by 2 bases, with 14 bases between the two germline ends. CDR3 residues: CAVRRDLTDTQYF. The CDR3 DNA follows: TGTGCCGTCAGGCGGGACCTCACAGATACGCAGTATTTT. Filled out from reference TRBV28 and TRBJ2-3, the complete variable domain reads DVKVTQSSRYLVKRTGEKVFLECVQDMDHENMFWYRQDPGLGLRLIYFSYDVKMKEKGDIPEGYSVSREKKERFSLILESASTNQTSMYLCAVRRDLTDTQYFGPGTRLTVL.

The J gene is TRBJ2-3, the V gene TRBV27; D is possibly TRBD1 (6 bases). The CDR3 runs to 14 residues. From germline, CDR1 is MNHEY and CDR2 SMNVEV (reference sequence). The V end was cut by 6 bases, the J end by 3 bases, with 13 bases between. CDR3 sequence (DNA): TGTGCCAGCAGGAACACAGGGTGGACAGATACGCAGTATTTT. This encodes CASRNTGWTDTQYF.

This clone was observed a single time. V and J are TRBV9 and TRBJ1-2, with a tentative D call TRBD1 (6 bases). The CDR3 consists of 13 residues. The germline CDR1 and CDR2 sequences are SGDLS and YYNGEE. V was cut by 5 bases and J by 1 base, with 9 bases left in between. This CDR3 reads CASRHRDNYGYTF. In DNA, the CDR3 is TGTGCCAGCAGGCACAGGGATAACTATGGCTACACCTTC. Based on the CDR3 plus reference TRBV9 and TRBJ1-2, the full variable domain is DSGVTQTPKHLITATGQRVTLRCSPRSGDLSVYWYQQSLDQGLQFLIQYYNGEERAKGNILERFSAQQFPDLHSELNLSSLELGDSALYFCASRHRDNYGYTFGSGTRLTVV.

This clone occurred many times. The chain links TRBV4-3 to TRBJ2-3; TRBD2 agrees at 9 bases. From germline, CDR1 is LGHNA and CDR2 YSLEER. The CDR3 totals 17 residues. V shed 0 bases and J 10 bases; nucleotides not matched to a gene: 14. The CDR3 DNA reads as TGCGCCAGCAGCCAAGATCTCCTAGCGGGACGCGGGGGGGCGCAGTATTTT. Amino acids: CASSQDLLAGRGGAQYF.

This clone was picked up a small number of times. CDR3 amino acids: CASSLTGAAGNSPLHF. In DNA, the CDR3 is TGTGCCAGCAGCTTAACAGGGGCTGCTGGAAATTCACCCCTCCACTTT. V is TRBV7-9 and J is TRBJ1-6; TRBD1 agrees at 7 bases. The germline gives CDR1 SEHNR, CDR2 FQNEAQ (reference sequence). CDR3 length: 16 residues. Trimming took 2 bases from V and 7 from J; bases not matched to a gene: 8.

This chain uses TRBV18 with TRBJ2-2; perhaps TRBD1 as D (6 bases). Per the germline V gene, CDR1 is KGHSH and CDR2 is LQKENI. This CDR3 spans 15 amino acids. Trimming left V 8 bases short and J 6 bases short, with 19 bases between. The CDR3 is CASRTGTTSPGELFF. The DNA for the CDR3 is TGTGCCAGCCGGACCGGGACAACCTCCCCCGGGGAGCTGTTTTTT.

The rearrangement joins TRBV9 to TRBJ2-1; TRBD2 aligns across 11 bases. Germline CDR1 and CDR2: SGDLS and YYNGEE. V trimming: 0 bases; J trimming: 6 bases; junction bases outside the gene matches: 8. The CDR3 is made up of 17 amino acids. As DNA, the CDR3 is TGTGCCAGCAGCGTAGCTACTAGCGGGAGAATAGGCAATGAGCAGTTCTTC. Encoded protein: CASSVATSGRIGNEQFF.

A few counts support this clone. V is TRBV5-1 and J is TRBJ2-7; 9 positions agree with TRBD2. The germline gives CDR1 SGHRS, CDR2 YFSETQ. The CDR3 contains 15 residues. With V trimmed by 4 bases and J by 0 bases, 5 bases remained unmatched. The CDR3 reads CASSKNSGSSYEQYF. The CDR3 bases are TGCGCCAGCAGCAAAAATAGCGGGAGCTCCTACGAGCAGTACTTC.

The chain joins TRBV7-9 to TRBJ2-1; TRBD2 aligns across 9 bases. V was clipped by 5 bases and J by 10 bases; unmatched bases: 3. The CDR3 has 12 residues. CDR1 is SEHNR and CDR2 is FQNEAQ in the germline V gene (reference sequence). As DNA, the CDR3 is TGTGCCAGCAGCCCCCTAGCGGGAGAGCAGTTCTTC. This codes for CASSPLAGEQFF.

The chain recombines TRBV6-5 with TRBJ1-2; possibly TRBD1 for D (5 bases). Trimming left V 5 bases short and J 4 bases short, with 17 bases between. The CDR3 is 15 residues long. Looked up from germline, CDR1 is MNHEY and CDR2 is SVGAGI. The CDR3 reads CASSRSPQGLYGYTF. The CDR3 nucleotides are TGTGCCAGCAGTCGTTCGCCCCAGGGCCTCTATGGCTACACCTTC.

The chain recombines TRBV10-3 with TRBJ2-2, with 12 bases matching TRBD2. This CDR3 contains 16 residues. Germline V lookup: CDR1 ENHRY, CDR2 SYGVKD. With 9 bases clipped from V and 3 bases from J, the junction kept 8 bases outside the gene matches. CDR3 coding DNA: TGTGCCATTCCCAGGACTAGCGGGACAGACACCGGGGAGCTGTTTTTT. Its translation: CAIPRTSGTDTGELFF.